This T cell receptor (beta chain) was identified in a study of T cells in Graves' hyperthyroidism and ophthalmopathy. After removal of 4 bases from V and 5 bases from J, the junction contained 27 bases not matched to a gene. CDR1 is SGHDN, CDR2 FVKESK, per germline. The CDR3 has 22 amino acids. RNA transcripts gave rise to amplified TCR beta CDR3 regions. First-round RT-PCR targeting the TCR CDR3 was performed with the HTBI primer set. TCRdb independently ran MiXCR on the multiplex PCR reads; one entry per CDR3 protein. The table has roughly 840,000 distinct CDR3 sequences, more than 30% seen once. Notes on this clonotype: Antigen specificity is unknown.

Study results and limitations: Most thyroid-expanded clonotypes above 0.001 were also found in blood.

The clonotype comes from a man between 18 and 35 years old with Graves' hyperthyroidism. This chain connects TRBV14 to TRBJ2-5, with TRBD2 matching over 11 bases. Sample: blood. The CDR3 loop is CASSPFRDRGISGGAVVETQYF. The CDR3 nucleotides are TGTGCCAGCAGCCCCTTTCGAGACAGGGGTATTAGCGGGGGGGCCGTGGTGGAGACCCAGTACTTC.